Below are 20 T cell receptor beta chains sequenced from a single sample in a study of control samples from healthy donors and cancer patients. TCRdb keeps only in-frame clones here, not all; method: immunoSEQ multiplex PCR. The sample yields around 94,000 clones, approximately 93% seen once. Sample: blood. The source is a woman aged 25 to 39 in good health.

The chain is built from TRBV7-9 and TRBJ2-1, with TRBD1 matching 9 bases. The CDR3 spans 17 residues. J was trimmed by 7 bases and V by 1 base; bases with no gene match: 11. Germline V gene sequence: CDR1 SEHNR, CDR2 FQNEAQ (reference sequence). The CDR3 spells CASSLGGAGTGYNEQFF. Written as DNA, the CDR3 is TGTGCCAGCAGCTTAGGAGGGGCCGGGACAGGGTATAATGAGCAGTTCTTC.

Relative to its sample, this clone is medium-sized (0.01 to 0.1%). The CDR3 here is CASSPGQGTDTQYF. The CDR3 DNA follows: TGCGCCAGCAGTCCGGGACAGGGAACAGATACGCAGTATTTT. V and J are TRBV5-1 and TRBJ2-3; TRBD1 aligns across 9 bases. The ends lost 5 bases at V and 3 bases at J; junction bases unmatched: 4. Germline CDR1 reads SGHRS; CDR2 reads YFSETQ. The length of the CDR3 is 14 residues.

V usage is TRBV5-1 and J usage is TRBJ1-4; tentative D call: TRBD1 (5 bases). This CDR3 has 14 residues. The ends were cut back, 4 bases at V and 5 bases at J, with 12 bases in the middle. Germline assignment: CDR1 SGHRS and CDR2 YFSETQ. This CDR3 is CASSRGEGNEKLFF. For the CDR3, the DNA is TGCGCCAGCAGCCGAGGGGAGGGGAATGAAAAACTGTTTTTT.

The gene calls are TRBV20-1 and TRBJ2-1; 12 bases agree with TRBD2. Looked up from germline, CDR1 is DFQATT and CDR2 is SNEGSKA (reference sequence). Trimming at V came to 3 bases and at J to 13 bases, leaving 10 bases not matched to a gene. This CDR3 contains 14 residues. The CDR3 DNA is TGCAGTGCTAGTAGGCTAGCGGGAGGGCCCTCTCAGTTCTTC. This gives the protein CSASRLAGGPSQFF.

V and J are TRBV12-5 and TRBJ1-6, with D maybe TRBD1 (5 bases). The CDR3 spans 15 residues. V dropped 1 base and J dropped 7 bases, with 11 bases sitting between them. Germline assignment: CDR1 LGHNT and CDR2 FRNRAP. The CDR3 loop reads CASGLGRGLNSPLHF. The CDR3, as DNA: TGTGCTAGTGGTTTGGGTAGGGGCCTCAATTCACCCCTCCACTTT.

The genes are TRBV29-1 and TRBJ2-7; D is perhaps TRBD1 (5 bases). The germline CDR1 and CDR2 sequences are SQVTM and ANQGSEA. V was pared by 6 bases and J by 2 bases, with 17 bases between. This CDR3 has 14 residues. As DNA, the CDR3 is TGCAGCGTATGTGAGGATCGACAGACCTACGAGCAGTACTTC. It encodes CSVCEDRQTYEQYF.

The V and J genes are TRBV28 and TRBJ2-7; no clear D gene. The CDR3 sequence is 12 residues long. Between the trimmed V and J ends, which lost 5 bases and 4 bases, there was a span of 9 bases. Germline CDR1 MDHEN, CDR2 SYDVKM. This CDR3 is CASSTLEYEQYF. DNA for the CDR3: TGTGCCAGCAGTACTTTGGAGTACGAGCAGTACTTC.

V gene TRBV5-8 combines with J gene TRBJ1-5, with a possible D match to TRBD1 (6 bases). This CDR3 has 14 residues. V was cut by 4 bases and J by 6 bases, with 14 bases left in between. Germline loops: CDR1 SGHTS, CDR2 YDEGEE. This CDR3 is CASSLNRATQPQHF. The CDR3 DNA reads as TGTGCCAGCAGCCTCAACAGGGCCACTCAGCCCCAGCATTTT.

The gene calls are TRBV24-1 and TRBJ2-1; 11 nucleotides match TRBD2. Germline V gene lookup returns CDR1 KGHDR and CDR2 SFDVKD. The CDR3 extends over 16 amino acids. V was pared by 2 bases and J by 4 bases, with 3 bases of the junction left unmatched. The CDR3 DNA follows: TGTGCCACCAGTGATTCGGGACTAGCGGTTTACAATGAGCAGTTCTTC. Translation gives CATSDSGLAVYNEQFF.

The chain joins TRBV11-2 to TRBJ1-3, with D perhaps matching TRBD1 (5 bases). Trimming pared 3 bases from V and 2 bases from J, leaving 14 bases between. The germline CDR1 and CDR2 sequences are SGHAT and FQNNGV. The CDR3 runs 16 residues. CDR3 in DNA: TGTGCCAGCAGCTTGGTCGGGGGGGTAGCTGGAAACACCATATATTTT. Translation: CASSLVGGVAGNTIYF. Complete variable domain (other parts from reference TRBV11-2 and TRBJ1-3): EAGVAQSPRYKIIEKRQSVAFWCNPISGHATLYWYQQILGQGPKLLIQFQNNGVVDDSQLPKDRFSAERLKGVDSTLKIQPAKLEDSAVYLCASSLVGGVAGNTIYFGEGSWLTVV.

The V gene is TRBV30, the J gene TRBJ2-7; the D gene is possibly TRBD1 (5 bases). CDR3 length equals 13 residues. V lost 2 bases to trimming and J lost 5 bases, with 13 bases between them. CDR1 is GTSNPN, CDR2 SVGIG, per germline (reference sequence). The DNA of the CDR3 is TGTGCCTGGAGTAGGGGTTTTGAGGACGAGCAGTACTTC. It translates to CAWSRGFEDEQYF.

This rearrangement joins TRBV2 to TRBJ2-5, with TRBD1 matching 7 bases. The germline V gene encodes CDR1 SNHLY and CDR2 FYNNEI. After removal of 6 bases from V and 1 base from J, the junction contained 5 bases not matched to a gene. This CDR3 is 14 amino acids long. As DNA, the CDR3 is TGTGCCAGCAGACCGGGACAGTTCCAAGAGACCCAGTACTTC. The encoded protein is CASRPGQFQETQYF.

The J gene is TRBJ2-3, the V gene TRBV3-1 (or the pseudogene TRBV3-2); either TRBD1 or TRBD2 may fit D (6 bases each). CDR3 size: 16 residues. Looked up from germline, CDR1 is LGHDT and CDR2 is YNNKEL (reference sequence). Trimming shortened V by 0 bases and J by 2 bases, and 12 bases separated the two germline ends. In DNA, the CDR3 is TGTGCCAGCAGCCAAGATCGGGGGCCCGTCACAGATACGCAGTATTTT. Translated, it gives CASSQDRGPVTDTQYF.

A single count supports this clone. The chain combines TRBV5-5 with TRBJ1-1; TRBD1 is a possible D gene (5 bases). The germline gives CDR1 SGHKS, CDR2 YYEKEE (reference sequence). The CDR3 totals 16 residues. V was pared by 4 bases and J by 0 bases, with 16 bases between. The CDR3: CASSPLVGGVNTEAFF. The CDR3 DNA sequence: TGTGCCAGCAGCCCCCTCGTTGGAGGGGTGAACACTGAAGCTTTCTTT.

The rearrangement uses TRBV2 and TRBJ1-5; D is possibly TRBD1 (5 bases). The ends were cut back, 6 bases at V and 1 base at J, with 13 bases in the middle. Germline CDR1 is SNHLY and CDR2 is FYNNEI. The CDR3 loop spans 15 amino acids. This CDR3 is CASRKFRDSNQPQHF. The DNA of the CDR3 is TGTGCCAGCAGAAAATTCCGGGACAGCAATCAGCCCCAGCATTTT.

CDR3 sequence: CASSDSGSMNTEAFF. Written as DNA, the CDR3 is TGCGCCAGCAGTGATTCGGGCAGTATGAACACTGAAGCTTTCTTT. The J gene is TRBJ1-1, the V gene TRBV10-1; D is ambiguous. This CDR3 is 15 amino acids long. CDR1 WNHNN and CDR2 SYGVQD come from the germline V gene (reference sequence). Trimming cost V 3 bases and J 0 bases, with 11 bases left between them.

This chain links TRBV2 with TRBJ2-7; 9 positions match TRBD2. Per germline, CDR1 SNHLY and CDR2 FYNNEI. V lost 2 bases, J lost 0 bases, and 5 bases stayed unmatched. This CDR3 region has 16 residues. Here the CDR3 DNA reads TGTGCCAGCAGTGAATCGGGCGGGAGGGACTCCTACGAGCAGTACTTC. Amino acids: CASSESGGRDSYEQYF. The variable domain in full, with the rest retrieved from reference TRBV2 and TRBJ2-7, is EPEVTQTPSHQVTQMGQEVILRCVPISNHLYFYWYRQILGQKVEFLVSFYNNEISEKSEIFDDQFSVERPDGSNFTLKIRSTKLEDSAMYFCASSESGGRDSYEQYFGPGTRLTVT.

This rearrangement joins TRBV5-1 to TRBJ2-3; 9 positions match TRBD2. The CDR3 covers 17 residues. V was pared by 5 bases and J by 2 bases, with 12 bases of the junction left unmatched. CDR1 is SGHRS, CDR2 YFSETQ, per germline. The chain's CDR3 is CASSIKGLAGLTDTQYF. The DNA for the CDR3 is TGCGCCAGCAGTATAAAGGGGCTAGCGGGACTCACAGATACGCAGTATTTT.

The CDR3 reads CASSPTSGNNEQFF. As DNA, the CDR3 is TGTGCCAGCAGCCCGACTAGCGGGAACAATGAGCAGTTCTTC. The V gene is TRBV7-3, the J gene TRBJ2-1; 11 bases line up with TRBD2. J gave up 5 bases and V 5 bases, and 2 bases lay outside the gene matches. CDR1 and CDR2 from the germline V gene are SGHTA and FQGTGA. The CDR3 is 14 amino acids.

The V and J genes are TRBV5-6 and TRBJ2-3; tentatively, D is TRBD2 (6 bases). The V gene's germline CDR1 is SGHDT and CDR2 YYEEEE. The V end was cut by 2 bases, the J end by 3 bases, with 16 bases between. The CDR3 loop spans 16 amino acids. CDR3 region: CASSFLGPRGTDTQYF. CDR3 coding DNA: TGTGCCAGCAGCTTCTTAGGACCCCGGGGGACAGATACGCAGTATTTT.